One sample yielded the 11 T cell receptor beta chains listed below, sequenced in a study of blood T cell repertoires in COVID-19. The method was immunoSEQ multiplex PCR; TCRdb's version includes in-frame clones alone and lacks a portion of them. The data show 150,000 to 200,000 clones, around 84% seen once. The sequencing sample was made of peripheral blood. These receptor sequences come from an older woman with COVID-19, enrolled during active disease.

This chain links TRBV19 with TRBJ1-1; 9 bases map to TRBD1. The junction had 12 bases not matched to a gene; V was cut back by 8 bases and J by 5 bases. CDR3 size: 15 residues. In germline, CDR1 is LNHDA, CDR2 SQIVND (reference sequence). The CDR3 DNA is TGTGCCAGTGGGCCCCGGGACAGGGAGGTGACTGAAGCTTTCTTT. Its translation: CASGPRDREVTEAFF.

V and J are TRBV3-1 (or the pseudogene TRBV3-2) and TRBJ1-2; D remains unclear. V gave up 4 bases and J gave up 4 bases, with 16 bases separating them. Germline V gives CDR1 LGHDT, CDR2 YNNKEL (reference sequence). The CDR3 sequence is 15 residues long. The CDR3 sequence: CASSPHNQSPYGYTF. CDR3 DNA sequence: TGTGCCAGCAGCCCACACAACCAAAGTCCCTATGGCTACACCTTC.

This rearrangement joins TRBV5-1 to TRBJ1-4; 9 bases fit TRBD1. Trimming at V came to 5 bases and at J to 6 bases, leaving 8 bases not matched to a gene. The CDR3 runs to 15 residues. Per the germline V gene, CDR1 is SGHRS and CDR2 is YFSETQ. This chain's CDR3 is CASRGSGTGYEKLFF. CDR3 DNA: TGCGCCAGCAGGGGTTCCGGGACAGGGTATGAAAAACTGTTTTTT.

CDR3 loop: CASSLRLDGYTF. The DNA of the CDR3 is TGTGCCAGCAGTTTGCGCCTGGATGGCTACACCTTC. The chain carries TRBV28 and TRBJ1-2; D ambiguous. V lost 3 bases to trimming and J lost 6 bases, with 8 bases between them. This CDR3 contains 12 residues. Per the germline V gene, CDR1 is MDHEN and CDR2 is SYDVKM.

The chain joins TRBV28 to TRBJ1-2, with D hard to call. The V gene lost 6 bases and the J gene lost 4 bases, with 15 bases spanning the gap. Germline CDR1 MDHEN, CDR2 SYDVKM. The CDR3 spans 14 residues. CDR3 region: CASSHPPASYGYTF. The CDR3 region has the DNA TGTGCCAGCAGCCACCCCCCGGCTAGCTATGGCTACACCTTC.

The chain couples TRBV11-3 to TRBJ2-2; D is unclear. Germline values: CDR1 SGHNT, CDR2 YENEEA. There are 13 residues in the CDR3. Trimming pared 0 bases from V and 4 bases from J, leaving 3 bases between. The CDR3 DNA reads as TGTGCCAGCAGCTTAGATCGCACCGGGGAGCTGTTTTTT. It specifies CASSLDRTGELFF.

The V call is TRBV25-1, the J call TRBJ1-5; 10 bases are shared with TRBD1. CDR3 length equals 14 residues. CDR1 is MGHDK, CDR2 SYGVNS, per germline. V lost 6 bases to trimming and J lost 5 bases; unmatched junction nucleotides: 4. Here the CDR3 reads CASSRQGADQPQHF. CDR3 DNA sequence: TGTGCCAGCAGCCGACAGGGGGCAGATCAGCCCCAGCATTTT.

CDR3 residues: CASSLQAYGYTF. The DNA for the CDR3 is TGCGCCAGCAGTCTACAGGCCTATGGCTACACCTTC. The V call is TRBV23-1, the J call TRBJ1-2; D might be TRBD1 (5 bases). TRBV23-1 is an open reading frame whose function is uncertain. Between the trimmed V and J ends, which lost 4 bases and 4 bases, there was a span of 7 bases. The CDR3 runs to 12 residues.

This clone was seen a single time. The rearrangement uses TRBV6-5 and TRBJ1-5, with a tentative D call TRBD1 (5 bases). This CDR3 region has 12 residues. V lost 7 bases and J lost 4, with 8 bases in between. The germline CDR1 and CDR2 sequences are MNHEY and SVGAGI. The CDR3 spells CASKDKNQPQHF. As DNA, the CDR3 is TGTGCCAGCAAGGACAAAAATCAGCCCCAGCATTTT.

The chain links TRBV6-4 to TRBJ2-1; 13 positions match TRBD2. CDR3 size: 14 residues. The V segment lost 10 bases and the J segment 4 bases; nucleotides outside the gene matches: 4. CDR1 is MRHNA, CDR2 SNTAGT, per germline. In DNA form, the CDR3 reads TGTGCCAACCCGGGACTAGCGGGATACAATGAGCAGTTCTTC. This translates into CANPGLAGYNEQFF.

This clone came up a few times. The chain carries TRBV5-4 and TRBJ1-6, with D unclear. V shed 3 bases and J shed 6 bases, with 10 bases lying between them. Germline values: CDR1 SGHNT, CDR2 YYREEE (reference sequence). CDR3 length: 14 amino acids. CDR3 residues: CASSSVTANSPLHF. In DNA form, the CDR3 reads TGTGCCAGCAGCTCCGTCACTGCTAATTCACCCCTCCACTTT.